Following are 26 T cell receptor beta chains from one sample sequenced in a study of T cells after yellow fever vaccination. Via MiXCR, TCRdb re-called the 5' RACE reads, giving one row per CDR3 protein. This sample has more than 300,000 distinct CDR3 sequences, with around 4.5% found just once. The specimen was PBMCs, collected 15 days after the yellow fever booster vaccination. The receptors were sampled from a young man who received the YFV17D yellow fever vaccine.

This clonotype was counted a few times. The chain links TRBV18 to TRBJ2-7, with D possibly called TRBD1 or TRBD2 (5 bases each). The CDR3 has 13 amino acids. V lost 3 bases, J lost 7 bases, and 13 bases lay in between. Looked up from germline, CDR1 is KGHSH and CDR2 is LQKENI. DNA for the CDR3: TGTGCCAGCTCACCGGCCCCTTGGGGGGAGCAGTACGTC. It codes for CASSPAPWGEQYV.

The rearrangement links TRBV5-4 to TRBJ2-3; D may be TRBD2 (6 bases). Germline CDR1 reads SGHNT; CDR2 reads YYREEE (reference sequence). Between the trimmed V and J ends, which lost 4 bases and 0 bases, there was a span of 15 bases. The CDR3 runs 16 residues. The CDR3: CASSLELARSTDTQYF. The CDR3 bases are TGTGCCAGCAGCCTAGAACTAGCTCGGAGCACAGATACGCAGTATTTT.

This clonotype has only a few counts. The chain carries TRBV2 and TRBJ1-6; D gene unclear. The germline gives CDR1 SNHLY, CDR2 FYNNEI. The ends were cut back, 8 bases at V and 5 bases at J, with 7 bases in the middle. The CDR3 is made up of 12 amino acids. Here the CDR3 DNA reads TGTGCCAGCCGTATGGATAATTCACCCCTCCACTTT. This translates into CASRMDNSPLHF.

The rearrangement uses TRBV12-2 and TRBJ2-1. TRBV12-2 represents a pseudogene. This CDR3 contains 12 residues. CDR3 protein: CASRLGMGEQFF. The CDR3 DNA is TGTGCAAGTCGCTTAGGGATGGGTGAGCAGTTCTTC.

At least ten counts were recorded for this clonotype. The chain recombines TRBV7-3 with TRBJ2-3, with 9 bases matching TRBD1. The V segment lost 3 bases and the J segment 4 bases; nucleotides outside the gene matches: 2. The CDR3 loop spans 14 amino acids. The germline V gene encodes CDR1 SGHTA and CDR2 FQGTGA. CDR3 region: CASSFGTGSDTQYF. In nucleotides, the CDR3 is TGTGCCAGCAGCTTCGGGACAGGGTCAGATACGCAGTATTTT.

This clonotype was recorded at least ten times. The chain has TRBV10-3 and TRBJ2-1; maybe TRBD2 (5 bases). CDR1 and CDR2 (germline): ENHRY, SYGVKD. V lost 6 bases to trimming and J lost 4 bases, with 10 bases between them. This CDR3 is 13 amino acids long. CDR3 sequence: CAIRDEGYNEQFF. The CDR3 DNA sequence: TGTGCCATCAGGGACGAGGGTTACAATGAGCAGTTCTTC.

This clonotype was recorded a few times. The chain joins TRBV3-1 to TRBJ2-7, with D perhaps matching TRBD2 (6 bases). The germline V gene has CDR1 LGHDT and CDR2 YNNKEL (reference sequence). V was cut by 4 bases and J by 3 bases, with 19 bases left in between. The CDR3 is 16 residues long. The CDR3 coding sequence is TGTGCCAGCAGCCTACGTGCCCCCAGGGAGGTCTACGAGCAGTACGTC. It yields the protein CASSLRAPREVYEQYV.

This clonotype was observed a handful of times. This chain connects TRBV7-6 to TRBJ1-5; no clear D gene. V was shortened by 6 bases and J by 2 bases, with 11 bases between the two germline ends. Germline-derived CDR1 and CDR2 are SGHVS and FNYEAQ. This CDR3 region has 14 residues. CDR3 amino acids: CASSPGHGNQPQHF. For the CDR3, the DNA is TGTGCCAGCAGTCCCGGGCACGGCAATCAGCCCCAGCATTTT.

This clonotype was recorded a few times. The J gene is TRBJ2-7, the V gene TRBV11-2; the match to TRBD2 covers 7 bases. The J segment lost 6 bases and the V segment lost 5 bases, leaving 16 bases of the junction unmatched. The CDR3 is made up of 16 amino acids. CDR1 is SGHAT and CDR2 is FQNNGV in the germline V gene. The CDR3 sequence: CASSHDGWGSGGEQYV. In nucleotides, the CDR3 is TGTGCCAGCAGCCATGATGGATGGGGGTCGGGGGGCGAGCAGTACGTC.

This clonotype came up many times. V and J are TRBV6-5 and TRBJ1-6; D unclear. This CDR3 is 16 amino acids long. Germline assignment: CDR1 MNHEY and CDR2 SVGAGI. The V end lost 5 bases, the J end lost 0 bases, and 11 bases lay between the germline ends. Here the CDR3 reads CASSEGIGSYNSPLHF. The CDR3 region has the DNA TGTGCCAGCAGTGAGGGTATCGGCTCCTATAATTCACCCCTCCACTTT.

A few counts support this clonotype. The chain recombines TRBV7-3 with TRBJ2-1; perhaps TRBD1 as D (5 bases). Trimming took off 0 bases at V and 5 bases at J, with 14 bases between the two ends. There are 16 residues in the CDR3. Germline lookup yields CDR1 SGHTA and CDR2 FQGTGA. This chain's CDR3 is CASSLTTLSGNNEQFF. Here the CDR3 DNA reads TGTGCCAGCAGCTTAACCACTCTCTCAGGGAACAATGAGCAGTTCTTC.

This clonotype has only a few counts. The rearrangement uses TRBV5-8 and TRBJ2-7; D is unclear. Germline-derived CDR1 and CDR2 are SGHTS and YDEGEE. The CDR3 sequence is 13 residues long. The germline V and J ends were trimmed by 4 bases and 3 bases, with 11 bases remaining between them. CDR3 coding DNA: TGTGCCAGCAGCACCGGACCCTTCTACGAGCAGTACTTC. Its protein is CASSTGPFYEQYF.

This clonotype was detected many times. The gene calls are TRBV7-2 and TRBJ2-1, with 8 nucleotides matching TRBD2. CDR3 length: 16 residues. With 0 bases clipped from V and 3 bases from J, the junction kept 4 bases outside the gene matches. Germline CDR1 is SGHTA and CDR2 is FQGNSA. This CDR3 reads CASSLALAVRYNEQFF. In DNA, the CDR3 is TGTGCCAGCAGCTTAGCACTAGCGGTCCGCTACAATGAGCAGTTCTTC. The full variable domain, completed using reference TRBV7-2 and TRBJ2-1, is GAGVSQSPSNKVTEKGKDVELRCDPISGHTALYWYRQSLGQGLEFLIYFQGNSAPDKSGLPSDRFSAERTGGSVSTLTIQRTQQEDSAVYLCASSLALAVRYNEQFFGPGTRLTVL.

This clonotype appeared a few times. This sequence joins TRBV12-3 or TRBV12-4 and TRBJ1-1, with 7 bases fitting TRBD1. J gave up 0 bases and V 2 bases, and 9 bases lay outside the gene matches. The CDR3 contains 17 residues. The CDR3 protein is CASSLRGTAIMNTEAFF. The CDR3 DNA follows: TGTGCCAGCAGTTTAAGGGGGACAGCTATAATGAACACTGAAGCTTTCTTT.

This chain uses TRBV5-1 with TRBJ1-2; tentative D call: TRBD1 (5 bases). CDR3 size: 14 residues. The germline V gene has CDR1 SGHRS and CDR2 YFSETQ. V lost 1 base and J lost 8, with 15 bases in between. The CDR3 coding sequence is TGCGCCAGCAGCTTGACGAATGGGGCGGAGGGCTACACCTTC. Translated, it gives CASSLTNGAEGYTF.

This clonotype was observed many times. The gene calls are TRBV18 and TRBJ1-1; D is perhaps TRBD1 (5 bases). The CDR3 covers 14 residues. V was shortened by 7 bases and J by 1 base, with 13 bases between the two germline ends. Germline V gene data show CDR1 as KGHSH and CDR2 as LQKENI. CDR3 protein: CASYELQGNTEAFF. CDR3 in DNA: TGTGCCAGCTACGAACTTCAGGGGAACACTGAAGCTTTCTTT.

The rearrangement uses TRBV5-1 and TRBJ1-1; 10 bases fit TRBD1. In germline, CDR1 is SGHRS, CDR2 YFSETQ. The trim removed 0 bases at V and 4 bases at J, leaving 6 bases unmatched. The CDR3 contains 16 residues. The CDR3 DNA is TGCGCCAGCAGCTTGGGGACAGGGGGTCTGAGCACTGAAGCTTTCTTT. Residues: CASSLGTGGLSTEAFF.

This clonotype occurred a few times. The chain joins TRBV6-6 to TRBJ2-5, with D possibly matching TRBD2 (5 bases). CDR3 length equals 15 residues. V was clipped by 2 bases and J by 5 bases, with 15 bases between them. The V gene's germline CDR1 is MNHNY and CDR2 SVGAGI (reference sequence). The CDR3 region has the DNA TGTGCCAGCAGTTACCCCGGCCTGACTAAGGAGACCCAGTACTTC. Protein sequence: CASSYPGLTKETQYF.

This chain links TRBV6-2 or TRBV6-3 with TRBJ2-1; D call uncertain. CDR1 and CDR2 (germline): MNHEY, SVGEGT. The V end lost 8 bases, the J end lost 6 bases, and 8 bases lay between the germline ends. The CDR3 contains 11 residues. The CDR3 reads CASQGINEQFF. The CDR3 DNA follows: TGTGCCAGCCAAGGCATCAATGAGCAGTTCTTC.

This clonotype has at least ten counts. CDR3 region: CASSDPRTEAFF. CDR3 DNA: TGTGCCAGCAGTGACCCCCGGACTGAAGCTTTCTTT. The chain recombines TRBV6-2 or TRBV6-3 with TRBJ1-1, with D unresolved. Germline-derived CDR1 and CDR2 are MNHEY and SVGEGT. The CDR3 has 12 amino acids. V dropped 5 bases and J dropped 5 bases, with 9 bases sitting between them.

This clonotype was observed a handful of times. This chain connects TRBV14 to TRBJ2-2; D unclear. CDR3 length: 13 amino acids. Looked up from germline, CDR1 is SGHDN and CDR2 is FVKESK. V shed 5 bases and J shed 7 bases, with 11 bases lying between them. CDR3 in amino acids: CASSVFTGGELFF. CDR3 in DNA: TGTGCCAGCAGCGTGTTTACGGGCGGGGAGCTGTTTTTT.

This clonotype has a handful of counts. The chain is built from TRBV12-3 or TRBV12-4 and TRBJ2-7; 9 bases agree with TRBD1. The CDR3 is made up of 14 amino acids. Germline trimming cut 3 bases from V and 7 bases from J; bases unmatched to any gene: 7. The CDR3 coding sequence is TGTGCCAGCAGTTTCTACCGGGACAGGGAAGAGCAGTACTTC. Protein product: CASSFYRDREEQYF.

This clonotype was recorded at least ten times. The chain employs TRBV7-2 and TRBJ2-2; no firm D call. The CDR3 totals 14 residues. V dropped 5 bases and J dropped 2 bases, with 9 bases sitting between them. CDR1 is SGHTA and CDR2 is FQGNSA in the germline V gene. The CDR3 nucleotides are TGTGCCAGCAGCATTATCGGTAACACCGGGGAGCTGTTTTTT. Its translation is CASSIIGNTGELFF.

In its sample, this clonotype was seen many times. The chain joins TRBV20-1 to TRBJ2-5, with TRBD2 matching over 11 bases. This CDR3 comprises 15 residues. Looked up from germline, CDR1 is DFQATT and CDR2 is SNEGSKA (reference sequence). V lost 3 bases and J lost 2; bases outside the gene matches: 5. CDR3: CSASSTSGDQETQYF. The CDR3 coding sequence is TGCAGTGCTAGTTCGACTAGCGGGGATCAAGAGACCCAGTACTTC.

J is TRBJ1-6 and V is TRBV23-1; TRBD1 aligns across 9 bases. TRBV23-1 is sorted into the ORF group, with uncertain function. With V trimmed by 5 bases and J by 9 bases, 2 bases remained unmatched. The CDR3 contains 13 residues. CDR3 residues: CASSGQGCSPLHF. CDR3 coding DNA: TGCGCCAGCAGTGGACAGGGGTGTTCACCCCTCCACTTT.

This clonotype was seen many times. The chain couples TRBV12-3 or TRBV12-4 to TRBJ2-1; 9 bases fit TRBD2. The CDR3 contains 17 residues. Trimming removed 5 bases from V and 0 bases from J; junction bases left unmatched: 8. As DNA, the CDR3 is TGTGCCAGCAGTCCCCTGGCGGGGGGGAGCTCCTACAATGAGCAGTTCTTC. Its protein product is CASSPLAGGSSYNEQFF.